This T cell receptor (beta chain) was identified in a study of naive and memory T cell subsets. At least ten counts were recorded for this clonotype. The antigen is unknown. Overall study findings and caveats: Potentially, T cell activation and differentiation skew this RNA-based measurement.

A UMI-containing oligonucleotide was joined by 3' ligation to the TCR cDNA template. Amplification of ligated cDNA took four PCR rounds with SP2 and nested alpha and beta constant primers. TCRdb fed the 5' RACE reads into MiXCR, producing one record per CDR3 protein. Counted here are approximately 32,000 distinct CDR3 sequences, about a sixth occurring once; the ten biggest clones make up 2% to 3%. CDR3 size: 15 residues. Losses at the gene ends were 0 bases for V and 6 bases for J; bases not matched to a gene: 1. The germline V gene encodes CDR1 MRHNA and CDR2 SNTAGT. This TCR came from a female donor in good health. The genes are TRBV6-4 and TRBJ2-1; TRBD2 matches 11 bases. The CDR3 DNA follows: TGTGCCAGCAGTGACTCTAGCGGGGGGGCCAATGAGCAGTTCTTC. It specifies CASSDSSGGANEQFF.